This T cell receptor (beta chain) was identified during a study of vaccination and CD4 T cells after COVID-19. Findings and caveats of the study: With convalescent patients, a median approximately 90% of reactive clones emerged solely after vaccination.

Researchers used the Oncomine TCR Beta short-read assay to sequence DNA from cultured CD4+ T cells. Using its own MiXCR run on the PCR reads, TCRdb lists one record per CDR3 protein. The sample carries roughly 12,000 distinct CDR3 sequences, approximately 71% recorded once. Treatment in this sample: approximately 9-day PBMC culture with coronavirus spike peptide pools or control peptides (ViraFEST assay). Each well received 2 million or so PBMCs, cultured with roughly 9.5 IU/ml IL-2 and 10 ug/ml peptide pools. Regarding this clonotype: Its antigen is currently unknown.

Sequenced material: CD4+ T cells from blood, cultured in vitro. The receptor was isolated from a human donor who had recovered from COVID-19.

This CDR3 reads CASRPRGLRGEQYF. Written as DNA, the CDR3 is TGTGCCAGCAGACCCCGGGGGCTAAGAGGCGAGCAGTACTTC. The chain uses TRBV6-2 or TRBV6-3 and TRBJ2-7, with D tentatively TRBD1 or TRBD2 (6 bases each). Between the trimmed V and J ends, which lost 6 bases and 6 bases, there was a span of 18 bases. Germline-derived CDR1 and CDR2 are MNHEY and SVGEGT. CDR3 length: 14 amino acids.